These T cell receptor beta chains were read from a single sample in a study of T cells in localized non-small cell lung cancer. Assay: immunoSEQ multiplex PCR; the TCRdb copy retains only in-frame clones and omits some. Of roughly 30,000 clones detected, about 89% appear once; the ten largest clones hold around 3%. The sequencing used peripheral blood, collected before any cancer treatment. These receptors were obtained from a female donor at least 60 years old with stage I lung adenocarcinoma. Each CDR3 is given with its conserved first and last residue.

V: TRBV4-3; J: TRBJ2-2; CDR3: CASSQEKSPGELFF
V: TRBV28; J: TRBJ1-2; CDR3: CASRLSLGGYTF
V: TRBV30; J: TRBJ1-2; CDR3: CACSWGNGYTF
V: TRBV19; J: TRBJ2-7; CDR3: CASSRHISGRGASYEQYF
V: TRBV7-6; J: TRBJ2-3; CDR3: CASSLEGPRSRADTQYF
V: TRBV6-6; J: TRBJ2-3; CDR3: CASSHSDPSTDTQYF
V: TRBV28; J: TRBJ2-6; CDR3: CASSSGTGPSGANVLTF
V: TRBV11-2; J: TRBJ2-2; CDR3: CASSLGLAGKAPGELFF
V: TRBV7-6; J: TRBJ2-2; CDR3: CASSFGPGELFF
V: TRBV7-9; J: TRBJ2-2; CDR3: CASSLRSAGDTGELFF
V: TRBV30; J: TRBJ2-7; CDR3: CAWSVSTGRLEQYF
V: TRBV10-3; J: TRBJ2-1; CDR3: CATRGEYHNEQFF
V: TRBV5-1; J: TRBJ2-1; CDR3: CASSATTWVNEQFF
V: TRBV12-5; J: TRBJ2-3; CDR3: CASGWAGTDTQYF
V: TRBV28; J: TRBJ2-7; CDR3: CASSLPGTGVYEQYF
V: TRBV4-3; J: TRBJ1-2; CDR3: CASSQDMGGSYGYTF
V: TRBV19; J: TRBJ2-7; CDR3: CASSIRGELEQYF
V: TRBV6-6; J: TRBJ1-5; CDR3: CASSSSGQGGDQPQHF
V: TRBV11-3; J: TRBJ2-1; CDR3: CASSSRQGVGHNEQFF
V: TRBV6-5; J: TRBJ1-2; CDR3: CASTRSYPLGYTF
V: TRBV9; J: TRBJ2-1; CDR3: CASSVLSSGVSYNEQFF
V: TRBV18; J: TRBJ1-5; CDR3: CASSPNPPNSNQPQHF
V: TRBV7-9; J: TRBJ2-1; CDR3: CASSYGQGRGEEQFF
V: TRBV11-2; J: TRBJ2-7; CDR3: CASSLGSGTFAEQYF
V: TRBV9; J: TRBJ1-2; CDR3: CASSVDPLGPGIGYTF
V: TRBV5-6; J: TRBJ1-4; CDR3: CASSSQGFNEKLFF
V: TRBV28; J: TRBJ2-7; CDR3: CASSDLDRLSYEQYF
V: TRBV15; J: TRBJ2-7; CDR3: CATSRIGTNYEQYF
V: TRBV7-7; J: TRBJ1-3; CDR3: CASSLGPGNTIYF
V: TRBV11-3; J: TRBJ1-1; CDR3: CASSFSGRNTEAFF
V: TRBV10-3; J: TRBJ2-2; CDR3: CAITQAGGDTGELFF
V: TRBV19; J: TRBJ2-2; CDR3: CASGLTGVSGELFF
V: TRBV29-1; J: TRBJ2-5; CDR3: CSVEDGLLGLAETQYF
V: TRBV10-2; J: TRBJ2-1; CDR3: CASRLEDEQFF
V: TRBV9; J: TRBJ2-1; CDR3: CASSVRGVDEQFF
V: TRBV4-1; J: TRBJ2-5; CDR3: CASSQDWTGQQETQYF
V: TRBV7-6; J: TRBJ1-5; CDR3: CASSLGQGSNQPQHF
V: TRBV7-2; J: TRBJ2-5; CDR3: CASSLLAGGETQYF
V: TRBV5-1; J: TRBJ2-5; CDR3: CASSRTSGVQETQYF
V: TRBV27; J: TRBJ2-5; CDR3: CASSTHNQETQYF
V: TRBV18; J: TRBJ1-2; CDR3: CASSPGAINYGYTF
V: TRBV28; J: TRBJ2-5; CDR3: CASSTRSGLQETQYF
V: TRBV6-1; J: TRBJ2-3; CDR3: CASSENLAGDTQYF
V: TRBV18; J: TRBJ1-1; CDR3: CASSPRNGNTEAFF
V: TRBV5-1; J: TRBJ2-3; CDR3: CASSHTSTDTQYF
V: TRBV5-1; J: TRBJ2-1; CDR3: CASSWAGQTSYNEQFF
V: TRBV6-1; J: TRBJ1-4; CDR3: CASSEEDRVRLFF
V: TRBV2; J: TRBJ2-3; CDR3: CASSARGDTQYF
V: TRBV6-5; J: TRBJ1-5; CDR3: CASSPDRSNQPQHF